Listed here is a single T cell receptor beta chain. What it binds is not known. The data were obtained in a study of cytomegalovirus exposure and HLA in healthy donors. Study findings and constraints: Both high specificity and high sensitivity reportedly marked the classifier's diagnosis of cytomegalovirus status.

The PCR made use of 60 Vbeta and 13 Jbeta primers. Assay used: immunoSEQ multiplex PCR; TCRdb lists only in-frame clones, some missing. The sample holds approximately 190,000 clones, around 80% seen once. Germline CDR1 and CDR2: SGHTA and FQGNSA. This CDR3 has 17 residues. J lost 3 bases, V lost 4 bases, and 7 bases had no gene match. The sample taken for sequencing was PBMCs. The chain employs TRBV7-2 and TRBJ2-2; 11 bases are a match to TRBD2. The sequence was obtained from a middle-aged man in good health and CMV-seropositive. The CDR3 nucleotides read TGTGCCAGCAGCTCTCTACCGGGACTAGCGGACACCGGGGAGCTGTTTTTT. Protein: CASSSLPGLADTGELFF.